This TCR beta chain was obtained from a study of blood T cell repertoires in COVID-19. In the study overall: Spain, Italy and the United States supplied samples that represented acute and convalescent COVID-19. From T cells, B-cell-depleted T cells, or PBMCs came the material, which was cDNA or gDNA.

The CDR3 extends over 14 amino acids. Germline V CDR1 and CDR2: LGHNT, FRNRAP. V was cut by 6 bases and J by 3 bases, with 14 bases left in between. Original handling: Reference gene primer amplification yielded estimated nucleated cell counts. This table comes from immunoSEQ multiplex PCR, and its TCRdb copy is limited to in-frame clones, with some not included. Clone size and V and J calls were adopted from that table, with D and trimming inferred from the DNA. The sample carries 190,000 or so clones, 70% to 90% recorded once. Input material: peripheral blood. The receptor was isolated from a man aged 40-49 years with active or convalescent COVID-19. V and J are TRBV12-5 and TRBJ1-1; D may be TRBD1 (6 bases). This chain's CDR3 is CASGGQGGYTEAFF. The CDR3 coding sequence is TGTGCTAGTGGCGGACAAGGGGGTTACACTGAAGCTTTCTTT.